The 4 T cell receptor beta chains presented below share a single source sample, sequenced in a study of cytomegalovirus exposure and HLA in healthy donors. It was with 60 Vbeta and 13 Jbeta primers that the PCR ran. Assay: immunoSEQ multiplex PCR; the TCRdb copy retains only in-frame clones and omits some. The sample lists about 180,000 clones; approximately 80% were seen once. The sample was PBMCs. These receptors were taken from a girl aged 10 to 17 in good health and CMV-seropositive.

For this clone: The germline gene is not matched at one end of the junction; a read error may be the cause. V gene TRBV7-9 combines with J gene TRBJ2-7; 8 bases fit TRBD2. Germline V lookup: CDR1 SEHNR, CDR2 FQNEAQ (reference sequence). This CDR3 region has 12 residues. The CDR3, as DNA: TGTGCCAGCAGCGTGAGCAGCGGGAGTCTGAACTTC. It specifies CASSVSSGSLNF.

The chain has TRBV7-6 and TRBJ2-3; 10 bases match TRBD2. The length of the CDR3 is 15 residues. Trimming took 6 bases from V and 2 from J; bases not matched to a gene: 5. The germline CDR1 and CDR2 sequences are SGHVS and FNYEAQ. Here the CDR3 DNA reads TGTGCCAGCAGATCACTAGCGGGGTCCACAGATACGCAGTATTTT. It translates to CASRSLAGSTDTQYF. Full variable domain (missing parts from reference TRBV7-6 and TRBJ2-3): GAGVSQSPRYKVTKRGQDVALRCDPISGHVSLYWYRQALGQGPEFLTYFNYEAQQDKSGLPNDRFSAERPEGSISTLTIQRTEQRDSAMYRCASRSLAGSTDTQYFGPGTRLTVL.

This clone was detected a few times. The genes are TRBV5-1 and TRBJ1-2, with TRBD1 matching 8 bases. The CDR3 has 15 residues. Trimming took 4 bases from V and 6 from J; bases not matched to a gene: 11. Germline V gives CDR1 SGHRS, CDR2 YFSETQ. Here the CDR3 reads CASSAGTGRDDGYTF. DNA of the CDR3: TGCGCCAGCAGCGCCGGGACAGGTCGGGATGATGGCTACACCTTC.

This chain uses TRBV4-1 with TRBJ2-3; 8 bases align to TRBD2. The CDR3 covers 19 residues. The V gene's germline CDR1 is MGHRA and CDR2 YSYEKL. V gave up 0 bases and J gave up 6 bases; unmatched junction bases: 17. Here the CDR3 reads CASSQDLRREARIGDTQYF. In DNA, the CDR3 is TGCGCCAGCAGCCAAGATCTTAGGCGGGAGGCGAGGATAGGGGATACGCAGTATTTT.